This TCR beta chain was sequenced in a study of blood T cell repertoires in COVID-19 (dated by TCRdb to about 2020). With respect to the entire study: Samples from collaborators originated in the United States, Italy and Spain and spanned both the acute and convalescent phases of COVID-19. The sample metadata nearly always contained a de-identified subject ID, COVID-19 status, age in years and sex. A freely available public database, intended as a resource for researchers studying the immune response to SARS-CoV-2, is where the repertoires were released. Where available, HLA class I and class II types were taken from metadata supplied by the sample provider and were not determined by assay-based typing. Deeply sampled blood TCRbeta repertoires from subjects exposed to, actively infected with, or recovered from COVID-19 were included in the dataset. The material from the prospective study consisted of cDNA or gDNA derived from T cells, B-cell-depleted T cells, or PBMCs. Samples were obtained from the ongoing ImmuneRACE study (first 160 participants) and from about 1,300 subjects provided by 6 global collaborators.

The CDR3 goes from the cysteine to the phenylalanine over 16 residues. Only the CDR3 DNA is retained, 48 bases long and in frame from the first base. CDR1 SGHTA and CDR2 FQGNSA were looked up in the germline V gene. Trimming costs V 5 bases and J 2 bases, and their ends lie 16 bases apart. The immunoSEQ Assay, a bias-controlled multiplex PCR, was used to amplify TCRbeta CDR3 regions from genomic DNA. The authors processed their data as follows. The number of nucleated cells in each sample was estimated from the amplification of reference gene primers within the assay. To quantify the absolute abundance of each unique TCRbeta CDR3 rearrangement, sequence reads were collapsed and filtered. For each sample, productive Simpson clonality was calculated as the square root of Simpson's diversity index across productive rearrangements. TCRdb retrieved this table from immuneACCESS and kept in-frame rearrangements only. Not all clones are present; in checked studies, unresolved V genes account for under half, and no reason is known for the remainder. That table gives V, J and clone size, and the DNA gave D and trimming. The sample table contains fewer than 300,000 clones; only one count was recorded for approximately 87% of them. The ten largest clones add up to approximately 2.5% of the sample.

Collaborating institutions collected whole blood in K2EDTA tubes following their own protocols. For TCRbeta analysis, collaborator samples were shipped as frozen whole blood, as isolated PBMCs, or as DNA extracted from either sample type. A remark on this clone: Its antigen target is currently unknown. Per-nucleotide qualities are absent, and no much larger clonotype sits a single base away.

Study-level results and caveats: How much clinical and demographic metadata was included differed by source and by participant, and the metadata was provided uncurated.

The source material was peripheral blood. The receptor comes from a woman between 65 and 79 years old with active or convalescent COVID-19. Recombination connected TRBV7-2 to TRBJ1-5; matching of 5 bases hints at TRBD1 as the D gene. For the CDR3, the sequence is CASSPDPRGGNQPQHF. The sequenced DNA: TGTGCCAGCAGCCCGGACCCTCGGGGGGGCAATCAGCCCCAGCATTTT.